The following is a T cell receptor (beta chain) sequence with its context. What it binds is unknown. These data come from a study of CD8+ T cells in alopecia areata. Treatment described: oral pan-JAK inhibitor, 5-10 mg twice daily. The sequencing template was cDNA reverse transcribed from extracted RNA. Sequenced by immunoSEQ multiplex PCR; TCRdb stores in-frame clones only, minus some. The table shows about 280,000 clones, with roughly 50% occurring only once. V was shortened by 6 bases and J by 9 bases, with 11 bases between the two germline ends. The CDR3 has 11 residues. In germline, CDR1 is SNHLY, CDR2 FYNNEI. Findings and caveats of the study: It was lesional scalp, especially alopecia totalis/universalis, that showed higher clonality than normal scalp. During tofacitinib treatment, many expanded lesional clones remained in scalp and blood. Normal skin contains resident alphabeta T cells, and these are also sequenced in scalp samples.

The sample consisted of CD4+ T cells sorted from blood, taken at week 24, from a patient treated with tofacitinib. The source of this sequence is a human donor with alopecia areata. This rearrangement joins TRBV2 to TRBJ2-5; D might be TRBD2 (6 bases). The CDR3 loop reads CASSGREAQYF. The DNA for the CDR3 is TGTGCCAGCAGCGGAAGGGAGGCCCAGTACTTC. Looking up the rest from reference TRBV2 and TRBJ2-5 gives the full variable domain: EPEVTQTPSHQVTQMGQEVILRCVPISNHLYFYWYRQILGQKVEFLVSFYNNEISEKSEIFDDQFSVERPDGSNFTLKIRSTKLEDSAMYFCASSGREAQYFGPGTRLLVL.